The rows below give T cell receptor beta chains drawn from one sample of a study of CD8 T cells in ankylosing spondylitis. TCRdb re-derived calls from the 5' RACE reads in MiXCR, one entry per CDR3 protein. The table includes some 39,000 distinct CDR3 sequences, roughly an eighth detected once. The specimen was synovial fluid, either unsorted or a sorted T cell fraction (not recorded which). The receptors derive from a male donor with ankylosing spondylitis. The CDR3 runs from the conserved cysteine through the conserved F or W. Fields, in order: clone size, J gene, V gene, D gene, CDR3 DNA, CDR3 protein. The D gene is left open where the match is weak. Size tells how often a clone was seen (once, few, many) or the class of an expanded clone, and some rows leave it out.

.	TRBJ2-7	TRBV28	TRBD1	TGTGCCAGCAGTTACACCGGGACAGGGATAGAGCAGTACTTC	CASSYTGTGIEQYF
many	TRBJ1-3	TRBV27	.	TGTGCCAGCAGGGGTACTTTTAACACCATATATTTT	CASRGTFNTIYF
.	TRBJ2-2	TRBV20-1	TRBD2	TGCTGCGCTAGAGGATTGTCTAGCGGGGTCACCGGGGAGCTGTTTTTT	CCARGLSSGVTGELFF
.	TRBJ1-2	TRBV5-5	TRBD1	TGTGCCAGCAGTCGTAGGACAGGGGAAAGGAATTATGGCTACACCTTC	CASSRRTGERNYGYTF
few	TRBJ1-5	TRBV15	.	TGTGCCACCAGCAGTCCCGTGGGCCGACTCCAGGGATGGCAGCCCCAGCATTTT	CATSSPVGRLQGWQPQHF
.	TRBJ2-1	TRBV12-3/TRBV12-4	.	TGTGCCAGCAGTTCGCGGGGCTCCTACAATGAGCAGTTCTTC	CASSSRGSYNEQFF
many	TRBJ2-1	TRBV6-2/TRBV6-3	.	TGTGCCAGCAGTTACTCGGCAGGGCACGGCGTTGAGCAGTTCTTC	CASSYSAGHGVEQFF
.	TRBJ1-2	TRBV20-1	.	TGCAGTGCTAGAGACAGGGACGGCTATGGCTACACCTTC	CSARDRDGYGYTF
.	TRBJ1-1	TRBV24-1	.	TGTGCCACCAGTGACTTCCTTGGGACTGAAGCTTTCTTT	CATSDFLGTEAFF
.	TRBJ2-1	TRBV29-1	.	TGCAGCGTTGAAGTAAGGGTGGTGCTCCTTAAAGTTGAGCAGTTCTTC	CSVEVRVVLLKVEQFF
.	TRBJ1-2	TRBV5-5	.	TGTGCCAGCAGATTAAGTTTCCTCTATGGCTACACCTTC	CASRLSFLYGYTF
.	TRBJ2-1	TRBV6-4	TRBD2	TGTGCCAGCAGTGACTCCACTAGCGTCGAAGAGCAGTTCTTC	CASSDSTSVEEQFF
.	TRBJ1-1	TRBV12-3/TRBV12-4	.	TGTGCCAGCAGTTTAGCGGGGACGGTGGGGACTGAAGCTTTCTTT	CASSLAGTVGTEAFF
many	TRBJ2-1	TRBV5-1	TRBD2	TGCGCCAGCAGCAACAGCGGGGAAGTATACAATGAGCAGTTCTTC	CASSNSGEVYNEQFF
.	TRBJ2-7	TRBV7-9	.	TGTGCCAGCAGCCAACCCCGGGGGGCGTCCGACGAGCAGTACTTC	CASSQPRGASDEQYF
.	TRBJ1-1	TRBV13	.	TGTGCCAGCAGCTCTCGGACAGTGAACACTGAAGCTTTCTTT	CASSSRTVNTEAFF
few	TRBJ1-5	TRBV20-1	.	TGCAGTGCAAGACGGGATTGGGGGATCAATCAGCCCCAGCATTTT	CSARRDWGINQPQHF
few	TRBJ2-7	TRBV2	TRBD1	TGTGCCAGCAGTGAATTCGCAGGGGGTGGCTACGAGCAGTACTTC	CASSEFAGGGYEQYF
.	TRBJ2-3	TRBV27	TRBD2	TGTGCCAGCAGTTATGTACTAGCGGGGACAGATACGCAGTATTTT	CASSYVLAGTDTQYF
.	TRBJ2-5	TRBV11-1	.	TGTGCCAGCAGCTTGGGCTCTCCCCAAGAGACCCAGTACTTC	CASSLGSPQETQYF
.	TRBJ2-5	TRBV10-2	.	TGCGCCAGCAGTGGTGGGGGGCGATGGGAGACCCAGTACTTC	CASSGGGRWETQYF
.	TRBJ2-1	TRBV28	.	TGTGCCAGCAGTTTCGTGGGTGAGCAGTTCTTC	CASSFVGEQFF
few	TRBJ2-3	TRBV10-3	.	TGTGCCATCACCAGGGACATGGACGCAGATACGCAGTATTTT	CAITRDMDADTQYF
many	TRBJ2-3	TRBV27	.	TGTGCCAGCAGTTTATCGGGACCCACAGATACGCAGTATTTT	CASSLSGPTDTQYF
few	TRBJ1-5	TRBV7-2	.	TGTGCCAGCAGCTTAGTAGGAGGTGGCCAGCCCCAGCATTTT	CASSLVGGGQPQHF
.	TRBJ1-6	TRBV7-9	.	TGTGCCAGCAGCTCCGGGACATTGAGAAATTCACCCCTCCACTTT	CASSSGTLRNSPLHF
many	TRBJ2-5	TRBV15	TRBD2	TGTGCCACCAGCAGAGATTGTTGCGGGAGCAGGGAGACCCAGTACTTC	CATSRDCCGSRETQYF
.	TRBJ1-2	TRBV6-6	.	TGTGCCAGCGTCACGGGCGGGGGAGGCGGCTACACCTTC	CASVTGGGGGYTF
many	TRBJ1-1	TRBV27	.	TGTGCCAGCAGCGGACGTTTCACTGAAGCTTTCTTT	CASSGRFTEAFF
many	TRBJ1-5	TRBV6-1	TRBD1	TGTGCCAGCAGTGGGACAGGTGGGGATGGAGGGCAGCCCCAGCATTTT	CASSGTGGDGGQPQHF
.	TRBJ2-6	TRBV6-4	TRBD1	TGTGCCAGTAGCTTAAGGACAGGAGGCGACGGGGCCAACGTCCTGACTTTC	CASSLRTGGDGANVLTF
many	TRBJ2-7	TRBV11-2	TRBD2	TGTGCCAGCAGCTTAGATCGGAGCGGGGGCTCCTACGAGCAGTACTTC	CASSLDRSGGSYEQYF
few	TRBJ2-1	TRBV20-1	TRBD2	TGCAGTGCTATTCTAGCGGGGTCCTACAATGAGCAGTTCTTC	CSAILAGSYNEQFF
few	TRBJ1-1	TRBV10-3	.	TGTGCCATCAGTGAGTCTAAAGGGAGTTTTGTGAACACTGAAGCTTTCTTT	CAISESKGSFVNTEAFF
many	TRBJ2-1	TRBV3-1	.	TGTGCCAGCAGCCAAATGGGGGTCCCCTACAATGAGCAGTTCTTC	CASSQMGVPYNEQFF
many	TRBJ2-7	TRBV28	TRBD2	TGTGCCAGCAGTCTTAGGACTAGCGGACTTTACGAGCAGTACTTC	CASSLRTSGLYEQYF
many	TRBJ2-5	TRBV7-9	.	TGTGCCAGCAGCCATCCTCTCTGGGAGACCCAGTACTTC	CASSHPLWETQYF